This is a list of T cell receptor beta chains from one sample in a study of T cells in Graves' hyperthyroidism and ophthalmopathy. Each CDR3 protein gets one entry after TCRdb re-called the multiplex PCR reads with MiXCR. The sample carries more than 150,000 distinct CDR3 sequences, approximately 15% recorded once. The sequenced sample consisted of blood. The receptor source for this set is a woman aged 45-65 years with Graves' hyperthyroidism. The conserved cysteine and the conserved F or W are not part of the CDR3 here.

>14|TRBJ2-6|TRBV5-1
ASSFFAGIGANVLT
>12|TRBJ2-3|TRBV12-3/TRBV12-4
ASSPRHSTDTQY
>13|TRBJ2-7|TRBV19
ASSIEGLAGDEQY
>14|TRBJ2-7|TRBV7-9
ASSSGLNTGGKEQY
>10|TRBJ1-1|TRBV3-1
ASSRWGSEAF
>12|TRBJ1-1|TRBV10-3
AMRTGEINTEAF
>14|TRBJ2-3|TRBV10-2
ASRTALAGGIDTQY
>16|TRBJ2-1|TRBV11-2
ASSLGTSGGASYNEQF
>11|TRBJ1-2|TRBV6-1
ASSGQGNYGYT
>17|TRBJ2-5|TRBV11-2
ASSARVLGTSGSQETQY
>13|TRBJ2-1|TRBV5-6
ASRLLHSSYNEQF
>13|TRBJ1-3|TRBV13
ASLRDRSSGNTIY
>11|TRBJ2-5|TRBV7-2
ASSLAVGETQY
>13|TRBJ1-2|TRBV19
ASSDSGTVNYGYT
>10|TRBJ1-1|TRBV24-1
ATSDATGLAF
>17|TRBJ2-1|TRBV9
ASSVATGGWGEKDNEQL